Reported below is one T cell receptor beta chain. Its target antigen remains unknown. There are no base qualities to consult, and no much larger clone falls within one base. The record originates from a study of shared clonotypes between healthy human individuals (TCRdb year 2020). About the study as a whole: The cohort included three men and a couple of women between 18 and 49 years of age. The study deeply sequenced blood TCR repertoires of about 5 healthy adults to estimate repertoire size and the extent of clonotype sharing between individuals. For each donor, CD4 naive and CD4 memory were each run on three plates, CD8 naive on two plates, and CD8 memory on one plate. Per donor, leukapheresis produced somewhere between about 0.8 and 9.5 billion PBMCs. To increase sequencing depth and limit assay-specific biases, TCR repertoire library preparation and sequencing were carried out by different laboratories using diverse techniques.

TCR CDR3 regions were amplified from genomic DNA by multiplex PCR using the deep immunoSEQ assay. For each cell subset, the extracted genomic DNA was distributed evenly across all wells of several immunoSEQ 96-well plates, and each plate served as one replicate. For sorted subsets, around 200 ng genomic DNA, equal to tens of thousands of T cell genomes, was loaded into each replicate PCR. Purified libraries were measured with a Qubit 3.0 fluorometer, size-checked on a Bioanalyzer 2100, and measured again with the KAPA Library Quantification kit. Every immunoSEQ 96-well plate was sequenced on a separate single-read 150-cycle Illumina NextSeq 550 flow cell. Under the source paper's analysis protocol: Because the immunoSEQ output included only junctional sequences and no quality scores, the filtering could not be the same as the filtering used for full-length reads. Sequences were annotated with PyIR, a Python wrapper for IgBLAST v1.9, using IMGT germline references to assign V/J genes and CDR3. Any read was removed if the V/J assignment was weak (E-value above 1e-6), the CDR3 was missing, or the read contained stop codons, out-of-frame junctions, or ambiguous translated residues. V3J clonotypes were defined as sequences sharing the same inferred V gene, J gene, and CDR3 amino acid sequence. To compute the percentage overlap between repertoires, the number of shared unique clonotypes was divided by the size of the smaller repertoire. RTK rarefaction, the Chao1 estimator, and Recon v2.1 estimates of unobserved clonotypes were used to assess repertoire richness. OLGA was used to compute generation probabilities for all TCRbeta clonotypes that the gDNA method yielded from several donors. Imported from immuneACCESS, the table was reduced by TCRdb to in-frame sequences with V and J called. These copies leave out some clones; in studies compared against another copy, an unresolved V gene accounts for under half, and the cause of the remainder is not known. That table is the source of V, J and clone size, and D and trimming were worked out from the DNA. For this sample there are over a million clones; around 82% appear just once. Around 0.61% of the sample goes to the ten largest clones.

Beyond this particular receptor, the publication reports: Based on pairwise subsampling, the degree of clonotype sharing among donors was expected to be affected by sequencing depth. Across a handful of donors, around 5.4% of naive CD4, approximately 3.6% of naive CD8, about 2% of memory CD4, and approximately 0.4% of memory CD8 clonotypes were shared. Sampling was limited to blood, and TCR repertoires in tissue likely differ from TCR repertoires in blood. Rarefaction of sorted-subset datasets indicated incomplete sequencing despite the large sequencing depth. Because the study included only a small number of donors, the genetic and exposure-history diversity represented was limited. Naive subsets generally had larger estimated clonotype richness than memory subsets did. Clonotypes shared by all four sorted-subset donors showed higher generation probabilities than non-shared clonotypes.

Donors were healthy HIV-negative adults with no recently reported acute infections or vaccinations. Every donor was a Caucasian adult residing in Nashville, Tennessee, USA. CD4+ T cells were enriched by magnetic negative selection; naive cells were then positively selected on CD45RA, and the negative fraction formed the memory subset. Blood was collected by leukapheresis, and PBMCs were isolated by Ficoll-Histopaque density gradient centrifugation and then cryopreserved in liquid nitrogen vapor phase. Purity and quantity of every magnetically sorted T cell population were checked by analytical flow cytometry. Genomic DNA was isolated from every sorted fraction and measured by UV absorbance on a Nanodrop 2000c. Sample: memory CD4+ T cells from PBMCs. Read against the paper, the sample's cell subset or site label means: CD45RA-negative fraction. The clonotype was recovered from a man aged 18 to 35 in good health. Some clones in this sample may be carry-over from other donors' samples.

The CDR3 amino acid sequence is: CSVPKGISSYNEQFF. The nucleotide sequence is TGCAGCGTTCCGAAGGGGATTAGCTCCTACAATGAGCAGTTCTTC. The receptor chain draws on TRBV29-1 and TRBJ2-1; 5 matching bases give a weak D call of TRBD1. V is shortened by 5 bases, J by 0 bases, and the region joining them spans 14 bases. From its cysteine to its phenylalanine, the CDR3 spans 15 amino acids. The kept DNA is CDR3 alone, 45 bases in frame from the first base. CDR1 SQVTM and CDR2 ANQGSEA are derived from the germline V gene.